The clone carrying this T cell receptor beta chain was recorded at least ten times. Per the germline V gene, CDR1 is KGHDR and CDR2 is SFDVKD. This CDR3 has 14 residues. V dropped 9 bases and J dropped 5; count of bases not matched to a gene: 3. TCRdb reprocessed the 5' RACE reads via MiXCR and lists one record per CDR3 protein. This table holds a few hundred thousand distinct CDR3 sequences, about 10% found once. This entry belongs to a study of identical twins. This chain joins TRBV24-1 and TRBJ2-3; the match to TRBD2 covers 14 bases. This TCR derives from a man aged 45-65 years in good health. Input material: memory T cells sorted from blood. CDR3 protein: CATSTSGGGDTQYF. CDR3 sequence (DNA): TGTGCCACCTCGACTAGCGGGGGGGGAGATACGCAGTATTTT.